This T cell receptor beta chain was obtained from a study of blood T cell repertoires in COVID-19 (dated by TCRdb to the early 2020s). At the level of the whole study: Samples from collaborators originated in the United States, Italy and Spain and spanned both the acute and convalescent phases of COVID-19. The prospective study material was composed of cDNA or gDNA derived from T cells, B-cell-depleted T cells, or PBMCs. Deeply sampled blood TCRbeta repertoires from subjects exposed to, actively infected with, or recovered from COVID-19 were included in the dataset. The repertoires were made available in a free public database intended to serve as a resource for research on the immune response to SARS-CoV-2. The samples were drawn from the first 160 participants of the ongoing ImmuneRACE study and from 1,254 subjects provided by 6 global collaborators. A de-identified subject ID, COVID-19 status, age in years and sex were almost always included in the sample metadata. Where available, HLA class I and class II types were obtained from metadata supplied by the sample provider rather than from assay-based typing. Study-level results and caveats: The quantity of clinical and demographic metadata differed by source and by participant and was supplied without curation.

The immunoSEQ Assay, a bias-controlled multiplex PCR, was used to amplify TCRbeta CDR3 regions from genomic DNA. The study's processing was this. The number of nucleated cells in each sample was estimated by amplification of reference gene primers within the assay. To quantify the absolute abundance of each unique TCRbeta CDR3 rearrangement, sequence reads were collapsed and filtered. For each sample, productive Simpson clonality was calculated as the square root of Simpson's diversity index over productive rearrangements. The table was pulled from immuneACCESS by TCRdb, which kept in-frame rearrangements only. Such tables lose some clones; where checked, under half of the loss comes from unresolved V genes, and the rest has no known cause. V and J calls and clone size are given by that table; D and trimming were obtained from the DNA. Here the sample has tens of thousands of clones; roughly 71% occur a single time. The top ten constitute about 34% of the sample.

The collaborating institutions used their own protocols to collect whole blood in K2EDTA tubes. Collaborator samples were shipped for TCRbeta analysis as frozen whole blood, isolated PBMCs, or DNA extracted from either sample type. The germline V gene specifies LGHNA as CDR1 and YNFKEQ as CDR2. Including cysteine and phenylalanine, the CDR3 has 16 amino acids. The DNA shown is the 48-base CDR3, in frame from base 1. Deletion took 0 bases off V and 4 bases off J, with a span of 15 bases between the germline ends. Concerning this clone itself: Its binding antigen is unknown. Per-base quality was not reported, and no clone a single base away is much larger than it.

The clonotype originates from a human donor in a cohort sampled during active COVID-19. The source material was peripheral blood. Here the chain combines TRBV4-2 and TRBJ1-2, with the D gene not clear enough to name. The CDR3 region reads CASSQEGGRMLYGYTF. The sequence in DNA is TGTGCCAGCAGCCAAGAGGGAGGGAGAATGCTCTATGGCTACACCTTC.